This T cell receptor beta chain was recovered during a study of cytomegalovirus exposure and HLA in healthy donors. The ends lost 3 bases at V and 6 bases at J; junction bases unmatched: 15. Germline-derived CDR1 and CDR2 are MGHDK and SYGVNS. The CDR3 consists of 17 residues. Profiling relied on immunoSEQ multiplex PCR, and the TCRdb table lists in-frame clones only, not all of them. The table records about 200,000 clones, 86% of them present only once. Material: PBMCs. The TCR comes from a woman aged 18-29 years in good health and CMV-seronegative. The J gene is TRBJ2-7, the V gene TRBV25-1, with 9 bases fitting TRBD1. CDR3 loop: CASSESPGQGGSGEQYF. CDR3 nucleotide sequence: TGTGCCAGCAGTGAGTCCCCGGGACAGGGAGGTAGTGGCGAGCAGTACTTC.